The present T cell receptor (beta chain) was sequenced within a study of cytomegalovirus exposure and HLA in healthy donors. Each donor was nominally healthy when sampled (though unrecorded immune exposures were likely). This PCR relied on a set of 60 Vbeta primers and 13 Jbeta primers. Libraries were prepared by immunoSEQ multiplex PCR; TCRdb keeps only in-frame clonotypes and omits some of them. The sample shows 150,000 to 250,000 clones, around 74% of them seen only once. This receptor was identified in a girl aged 5-17 years in good health and CMV-seropositive. Material: PBMCs.

The CDR3 sequence is CASIKGEGYTF. CDR3 bases: TGTGCCAGCATCAAGGGGGAGGGCTACACCTTC. The chain carries TRBV2 and TRBJ1-2; a weak D match, TRBD1 (6 bases). Per the germline V gene, CDR1 is SNHLY and CDR2 is FYNNEI. The CDR3 spans 11 residues. Trimming pared 7 bases from V and 8 bases from J, leaving 11 bases between.